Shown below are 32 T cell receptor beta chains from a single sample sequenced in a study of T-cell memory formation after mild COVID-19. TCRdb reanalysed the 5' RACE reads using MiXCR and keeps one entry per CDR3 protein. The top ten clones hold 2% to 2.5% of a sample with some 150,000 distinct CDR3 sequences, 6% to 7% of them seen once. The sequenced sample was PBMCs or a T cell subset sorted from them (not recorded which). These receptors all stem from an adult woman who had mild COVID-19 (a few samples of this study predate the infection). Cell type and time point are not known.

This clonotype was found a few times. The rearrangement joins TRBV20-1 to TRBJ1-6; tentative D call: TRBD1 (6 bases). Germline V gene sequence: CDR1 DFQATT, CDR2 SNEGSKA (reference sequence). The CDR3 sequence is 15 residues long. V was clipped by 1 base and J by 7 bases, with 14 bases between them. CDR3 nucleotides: TGCAGTGCTAGAGCTACAGGGCTGGACAATTCACCCCTCCACTTT. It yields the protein CSARATGLDNSPLHF.

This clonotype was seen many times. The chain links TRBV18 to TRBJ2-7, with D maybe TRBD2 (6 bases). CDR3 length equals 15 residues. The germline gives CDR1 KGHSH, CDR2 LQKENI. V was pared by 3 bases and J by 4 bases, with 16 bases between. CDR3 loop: CASSPGGTPNYEQYF. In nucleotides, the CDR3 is TGTGCCAGCTCACCCGGGGGAACACCCAATTACGAGCAGTACTTC.

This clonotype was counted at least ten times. The CDR3: CSVHKLTVETQYF. The CDR3 nucleotides read TGCAGCGTCCACAAATTGACCGTGGAGACCCAGTACTTC. V usage is TRBV29-1 and J usage is TRBJ2-5; D call uncertain. This CDR3 has 13 amino acids. Trimming pared 6 bases from V and 5 bases from J, leaving 16 bases between. The germline V gene encodes CDR1 SQVTM and CDR2 ANQGSEA. The full variable domain, rest sourced from reference TRBV29-1 and TRBJ2-5, is SAVISQKPSRDICQRGTSLTIQCQVDSQVTMMFWYRQQPGQSLTLIATANQGSEATYESGFVIDKFPISRPNLTFSTLTVSNMSPEDSSIYLCSVHKLTVETQYFGPGTRLLVL.

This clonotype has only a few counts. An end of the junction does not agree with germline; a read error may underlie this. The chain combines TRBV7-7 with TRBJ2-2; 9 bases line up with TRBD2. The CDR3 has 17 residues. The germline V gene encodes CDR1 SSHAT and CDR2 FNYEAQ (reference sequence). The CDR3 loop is CASSLKVTAGGTGELFF. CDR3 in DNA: TGTGCTAGCAGCTTAAAGGTGACAGCGGGAGGAACCGGGGAGCTGTTTTTT. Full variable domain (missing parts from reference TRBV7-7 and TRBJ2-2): GAGVSQSPRYKVTKRGQDVTLRCDPISSHATLYWYQQALGQGPEFLTYFNYEAQPDKSGLPSDRFSAERPEGSISTLTIQRTEQRDSAMYRCASSLKVTAGGTGELFFGEGSRLTVL.

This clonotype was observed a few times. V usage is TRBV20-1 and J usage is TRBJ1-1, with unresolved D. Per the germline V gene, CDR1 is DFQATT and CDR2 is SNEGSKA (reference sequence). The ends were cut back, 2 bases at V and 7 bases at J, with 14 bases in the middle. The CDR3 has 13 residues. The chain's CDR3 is CSARFSTGLEAFF. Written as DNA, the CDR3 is TGCAGTGCTAGATTCTCGACTGGACTTGAAGCTTTCTTT.

The CDR3 coding sequence is TGCGCCAGCAGCCACCGCCCATTACTAGGGTATTACAATGAGCAGTTCTTC. Encoded protein: CASSHRPLLGYYNEQFF. J is TRBJ2-1 and V is TRBV5-1; TRBD2 might be the D (5 bases). This CDR3 has 17 amino acids. V was trimmed by 4 bases and J by 4 bases, leaving 21 bases between them. CDR1 SGHRS and CDR2 YFSETQ come from the germline V gene.

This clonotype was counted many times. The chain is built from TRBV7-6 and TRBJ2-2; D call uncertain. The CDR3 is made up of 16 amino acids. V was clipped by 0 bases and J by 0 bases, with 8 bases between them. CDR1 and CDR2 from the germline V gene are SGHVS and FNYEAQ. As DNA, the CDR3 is TGTGCCAGCAGCTTAGCCGGTTCTGCGAACACCGGGGAGCTGTTTTTT. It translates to CASSLAGSANTGELFF.

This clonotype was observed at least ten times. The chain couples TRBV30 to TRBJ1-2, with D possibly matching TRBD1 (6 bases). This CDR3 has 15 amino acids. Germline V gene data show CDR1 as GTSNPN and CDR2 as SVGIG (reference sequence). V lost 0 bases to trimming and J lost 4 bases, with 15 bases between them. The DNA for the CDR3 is TGTGCCTGGAGTGTACCCGGGGGGCCGATCTATGGCTACACCTTC. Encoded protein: CAWSVPGGPIYGYTF.

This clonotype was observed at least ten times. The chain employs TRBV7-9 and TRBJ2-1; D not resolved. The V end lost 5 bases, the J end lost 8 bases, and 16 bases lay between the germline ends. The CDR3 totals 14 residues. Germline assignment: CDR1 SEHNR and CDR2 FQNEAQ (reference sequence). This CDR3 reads CASSPSGWSDEQFF. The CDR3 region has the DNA TGTGCCAGCAGCCCTAGTGGCTGGTCGGATGAGCAGTTCTTC.

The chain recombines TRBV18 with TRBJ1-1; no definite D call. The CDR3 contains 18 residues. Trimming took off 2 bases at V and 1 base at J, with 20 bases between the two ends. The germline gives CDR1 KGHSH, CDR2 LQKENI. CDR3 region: CASSPGQQGLGPNTEAFF. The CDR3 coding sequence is TGTGCCAGCTCACCAGGCCAACAAGGATTAGGGCCGAACACTGAAGCTTTCTTT. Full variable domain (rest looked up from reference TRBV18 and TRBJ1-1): NAGVMQNPRHLVRRRGQEARLRCSPMKGHSHVYWYRQLPEEGLKFMVYLQKENIIDESGMPKERFSAEFPKEGPSILRIQQVVRGDSAAYFCASSPGQQGLGPNTEAFFGQGTRLTVV.

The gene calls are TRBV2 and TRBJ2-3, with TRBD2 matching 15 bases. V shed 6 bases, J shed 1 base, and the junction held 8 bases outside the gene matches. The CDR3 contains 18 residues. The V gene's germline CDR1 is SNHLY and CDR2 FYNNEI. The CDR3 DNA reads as TGTGCCAGCAGGAGGGGGGGACTAGCGGGGGGCGGCACAGATACGCAGTATTTT. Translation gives CASRRGGLAGGGTDTQYF.

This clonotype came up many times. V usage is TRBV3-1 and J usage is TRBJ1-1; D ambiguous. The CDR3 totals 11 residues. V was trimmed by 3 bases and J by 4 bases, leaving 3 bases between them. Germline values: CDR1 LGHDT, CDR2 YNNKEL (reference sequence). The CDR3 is CASSHTTEAFF. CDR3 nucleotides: TGTGCCAGCAGCCACACCACTGAAGCTTTCTTT.

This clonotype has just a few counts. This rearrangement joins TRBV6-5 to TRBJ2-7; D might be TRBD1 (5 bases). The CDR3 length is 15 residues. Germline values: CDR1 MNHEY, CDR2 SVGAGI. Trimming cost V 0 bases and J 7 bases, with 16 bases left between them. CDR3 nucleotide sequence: TGTGCCAGCAGTTACTCGGCAATCAGGGCGTGGGAGCAGTACTTC. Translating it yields CASSYSAIRAWEQYF.

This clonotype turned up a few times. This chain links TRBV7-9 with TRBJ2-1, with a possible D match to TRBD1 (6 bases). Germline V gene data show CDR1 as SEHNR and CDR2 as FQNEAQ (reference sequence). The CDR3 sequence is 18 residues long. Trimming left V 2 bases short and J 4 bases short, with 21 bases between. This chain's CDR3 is CASSLRGVSWTAYNEQFF. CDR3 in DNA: TGTGCCAGCAGCTTAAGAGGCGTGAGTTGGACAGCGTACAATGAGCAGTTCTTC.

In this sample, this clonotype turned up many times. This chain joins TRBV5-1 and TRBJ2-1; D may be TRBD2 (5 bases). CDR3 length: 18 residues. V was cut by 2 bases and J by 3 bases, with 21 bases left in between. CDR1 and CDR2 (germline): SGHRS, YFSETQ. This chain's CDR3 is CASSFWAQEEGSYNEQFF. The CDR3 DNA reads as TGCGCCAGCAGCTTCTGGGCCCAGGAGGAAGGAAGCTACAATGAGCAGTTCTTC.

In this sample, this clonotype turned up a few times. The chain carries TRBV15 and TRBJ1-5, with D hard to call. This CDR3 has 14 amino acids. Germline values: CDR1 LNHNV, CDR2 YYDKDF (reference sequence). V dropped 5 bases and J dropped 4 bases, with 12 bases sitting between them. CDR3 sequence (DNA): TGTGCCACCAGCGGCTTGAGGACGAATCAGCCCCAGCATTTT. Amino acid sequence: CATSGLRTNQPQHF.

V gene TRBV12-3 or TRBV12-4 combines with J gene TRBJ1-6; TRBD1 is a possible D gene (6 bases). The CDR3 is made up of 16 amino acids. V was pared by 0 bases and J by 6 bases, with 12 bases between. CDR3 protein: CASSLASGQLNSPLHF. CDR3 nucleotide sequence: TGTGCCAGCAGTTTAGCGTCCGGACAGCTTAATTCACCCCTCCACTTT.

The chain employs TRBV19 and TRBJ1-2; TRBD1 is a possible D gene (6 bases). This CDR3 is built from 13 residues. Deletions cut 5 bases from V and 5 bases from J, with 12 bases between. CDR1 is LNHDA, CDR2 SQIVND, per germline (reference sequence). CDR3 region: CASSFGGNYGYTF. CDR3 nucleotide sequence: TGTGCCAGTAGTTTCGGGGGCAATTATGGCTACACCTTC.

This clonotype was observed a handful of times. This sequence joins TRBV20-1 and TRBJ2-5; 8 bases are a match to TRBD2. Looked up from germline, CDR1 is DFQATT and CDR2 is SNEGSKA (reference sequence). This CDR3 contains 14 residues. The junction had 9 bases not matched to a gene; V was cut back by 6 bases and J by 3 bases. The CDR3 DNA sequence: TGCAGTGCACCGGGAGGTAGCGGGAAAGAGACCCAGTACTTC. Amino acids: CSAPGGSGKETQYF.

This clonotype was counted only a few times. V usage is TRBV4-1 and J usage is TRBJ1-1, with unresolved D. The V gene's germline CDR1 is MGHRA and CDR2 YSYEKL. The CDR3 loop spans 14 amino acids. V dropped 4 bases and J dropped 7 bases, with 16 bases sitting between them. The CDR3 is CASSRTVARDEAFF. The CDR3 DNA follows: TGCGCCAGCAGCCGTACAGTGGCGAGAGATGAAGCTTTCTTT.

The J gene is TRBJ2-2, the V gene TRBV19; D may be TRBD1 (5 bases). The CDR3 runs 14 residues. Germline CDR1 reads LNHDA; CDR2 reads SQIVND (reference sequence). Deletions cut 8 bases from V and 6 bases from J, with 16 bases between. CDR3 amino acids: CASHADLRAGELFF. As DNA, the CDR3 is TGTGCCAGTCATGCGGACCTCAGGGCCGGGGAGCTGTTTTTT.

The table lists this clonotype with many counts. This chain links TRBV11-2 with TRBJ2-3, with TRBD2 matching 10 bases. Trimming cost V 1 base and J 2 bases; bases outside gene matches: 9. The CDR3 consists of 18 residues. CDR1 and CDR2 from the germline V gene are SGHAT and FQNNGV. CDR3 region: CASSLVVSGGANTDTQYF. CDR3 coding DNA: TGTGCCAGCAGCTTAGTGGTCAGCGGGGGGGCCAACACAGATACGCAGTATTTT.

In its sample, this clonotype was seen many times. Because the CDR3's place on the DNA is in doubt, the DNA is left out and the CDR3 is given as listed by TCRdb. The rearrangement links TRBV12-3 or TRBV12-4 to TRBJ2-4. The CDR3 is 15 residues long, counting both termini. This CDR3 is CASRRSTSGKNIQYF.

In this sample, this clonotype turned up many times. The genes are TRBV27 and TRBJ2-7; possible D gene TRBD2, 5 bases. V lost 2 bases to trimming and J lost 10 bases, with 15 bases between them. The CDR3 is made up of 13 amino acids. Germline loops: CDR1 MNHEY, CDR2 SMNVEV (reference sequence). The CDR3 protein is CASSLTDGGSQYF. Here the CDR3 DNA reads TGTGCCAGCAGTTTAACCGATGGAGGTTCCCAGTACTTC.

The CDR3 sequence: CAISVTGYGYTF. The CDR3 DNA reads as TGTGCCATCAGTGTGACCGGTTATGGCTACACCTTC. The chain employs TRBV10-3 and TRBJ1-2; D gene unclear. The V gene lost 4 bases and the J gene lost 5 bases, with 8 bases spanning the gap. The CDR3 extends over 12 amino acids. CDR1 and CDR2 (germline): ENHRY, SYGVKD.

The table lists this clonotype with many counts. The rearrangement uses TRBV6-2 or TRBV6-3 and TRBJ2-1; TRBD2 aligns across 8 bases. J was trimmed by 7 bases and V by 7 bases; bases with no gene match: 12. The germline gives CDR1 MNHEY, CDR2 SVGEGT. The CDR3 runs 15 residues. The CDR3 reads CASTHSGASGNEQFF. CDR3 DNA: TGTGCCAGCACCCACTCCGGGGCTAGCGGGAATGAGCAGTTCTTC.

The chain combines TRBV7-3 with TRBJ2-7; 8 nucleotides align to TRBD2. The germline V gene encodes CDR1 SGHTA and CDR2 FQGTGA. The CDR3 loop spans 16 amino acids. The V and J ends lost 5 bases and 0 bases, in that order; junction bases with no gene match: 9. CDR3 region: CASSPEAGGPSYEQYF. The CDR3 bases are TGTGCCAGCAGCCCCGAGGCGGGGGGTCCCTCCTACGAGCAGTACTTC.

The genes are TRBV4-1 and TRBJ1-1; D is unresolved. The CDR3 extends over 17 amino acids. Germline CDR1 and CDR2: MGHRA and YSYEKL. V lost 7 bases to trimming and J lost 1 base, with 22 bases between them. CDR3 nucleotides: TGCGCCAGCAATAGAGTACACCATACAAATCGGAACACTGAAGCTTTCTTT. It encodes CASNRVHHTNRNTEAFF.

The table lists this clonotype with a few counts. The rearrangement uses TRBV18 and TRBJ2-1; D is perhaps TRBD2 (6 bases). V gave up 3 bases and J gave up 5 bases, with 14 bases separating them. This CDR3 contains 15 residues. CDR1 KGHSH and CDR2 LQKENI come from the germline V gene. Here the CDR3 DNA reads TGTGCCAGCTCACCTATGAGCGGGCTCCACAATGAGCAGTTCTTC. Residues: CASSPMSGLHNEQFF.

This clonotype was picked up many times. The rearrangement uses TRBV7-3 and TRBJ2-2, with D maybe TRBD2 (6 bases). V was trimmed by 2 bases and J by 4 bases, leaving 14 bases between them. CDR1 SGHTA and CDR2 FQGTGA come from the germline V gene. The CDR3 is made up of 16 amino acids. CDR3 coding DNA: TGTGCCAGCAGCTTAGCGGGGACTCTCTCCACCGGGGAGCTGTTTTTT. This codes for CASSLAGTLSTGELFF.

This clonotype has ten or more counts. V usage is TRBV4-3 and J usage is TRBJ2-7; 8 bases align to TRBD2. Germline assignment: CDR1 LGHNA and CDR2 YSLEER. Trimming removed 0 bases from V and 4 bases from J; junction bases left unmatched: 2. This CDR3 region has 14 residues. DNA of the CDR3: TGCGCCAGCAGCCAAGAGTTAGCGGGATACGAGCAGTACTTC. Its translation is CASSQELAGYEQYF.

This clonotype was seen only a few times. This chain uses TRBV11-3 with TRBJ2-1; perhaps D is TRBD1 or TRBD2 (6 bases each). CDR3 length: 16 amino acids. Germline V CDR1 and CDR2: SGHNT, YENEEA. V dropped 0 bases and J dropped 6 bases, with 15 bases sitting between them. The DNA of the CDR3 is TGTGCCAGCAGCTTAGAAACAGGGAGGATACCCAATGAGCAGTTCTTC. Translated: CASSLETGRIPNEQFF. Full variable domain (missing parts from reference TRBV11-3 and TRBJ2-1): EAGVVQSPRYKIIEKKQPVAFWCNPISGHNTLYWYLQNLGQGPELLIRYENEEAVDDSQLPKDRFSAERLKGVDSTLKIQPAELGDSAVYLCASSLETGRIPNEQFFGPGTRLTVL.